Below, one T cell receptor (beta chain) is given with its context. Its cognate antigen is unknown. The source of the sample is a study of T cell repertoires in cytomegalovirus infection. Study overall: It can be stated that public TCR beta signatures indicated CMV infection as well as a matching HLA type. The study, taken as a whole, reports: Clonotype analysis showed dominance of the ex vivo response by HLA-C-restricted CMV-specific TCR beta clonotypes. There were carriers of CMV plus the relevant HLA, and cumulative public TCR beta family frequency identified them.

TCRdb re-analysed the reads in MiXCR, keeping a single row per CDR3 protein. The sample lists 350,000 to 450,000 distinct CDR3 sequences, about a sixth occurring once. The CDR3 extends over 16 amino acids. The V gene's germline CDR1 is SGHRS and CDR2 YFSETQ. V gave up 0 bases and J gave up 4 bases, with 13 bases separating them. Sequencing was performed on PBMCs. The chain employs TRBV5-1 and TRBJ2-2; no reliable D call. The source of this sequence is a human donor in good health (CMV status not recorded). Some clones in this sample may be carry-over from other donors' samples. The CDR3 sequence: CASSLGTDPATGELFF. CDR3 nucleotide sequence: TGCGCCAGCAGCTTGGGAACCGACCCAGCCACCGGGGAGCTGTTTTTT.